One and the same sample provided the 3 T cell receptor beta chains below, sequenced in a study of T cell responses to AZD1222 COVID-19 vaccine. Profiled with immunoSEQ multiplex PCR; TCRdb holds only in-frame clones, not every one. The data show about 64,000 clones, under 95% seen once. The sample in question was peripheral blood, obtained 28 days after the second dose of the MenACWY control vaccine. The receptors stem from an adult who received the MenACWY meningococcal vaccine as a control.

V is TRBV19 and J is TRBJ1-2, with D possibly being TRBD1 (6 bases). The germline CDR1 and CDR2 sequences are LNHDA and SQIVND (reference sequence). Trimming removed 1 base at V and 2 bases at J, with 11 bases between. The CDR3 is 15 residues long. Written as DNA, the CDR3 is TGTGCCAGTAGTATAGGAACAGGGACGAACTATGGCTACACCTTC. Translated, it gives CASSIGTGTNYGYTF.

The chain employs TRBV6-1 and TRBJ2-1; the D gene is possibly TRBD2 (6 bases). The CDR3 length is 15 residues. Trimming stripped 0 bases from V and 0 bases from J, with 6 bases between. The germline CDR1 and CDR2 sequences are MNHNS and SASEGT. CDR3 loop: CASSEAGGSYNEQFF. The CDR3 DNA sequence: TGTGCCAGCAGTGAAGCGGGAGGCTCCTACAATGAGCAGTTCTTC.

This rearrangement joins TRBV5-4 to TRBJ2-3; TRBD2 agrees at 12 bases. The CDR3 totals 16 residues. V lost 2 bases and J lost 6; bases outside the gene matches: 7. Germline-derived CDR1 and CDR2 are SGHNT and YYREEE (reference sequence). DNA of the CDR3: TGTGCCAGCAGCTTCCGCCTAGCGGGAGGGGGGGATACGCAGTATTTT. Encoded protein: CASSFRLAGGGDTQYF.